This T cell receptor beta chain appears in the sequencing data of a study of blood T cell repertoires in COVID-19. TCRdb's copy holds only in-frame clones and misses some; the assay was immunoSEQ multiplex PCR. The sample holds over 65,000 clones, 65% to 90% seen once. The ends were cut back, 0 bases at V and 5 bases at J, with 11 bases in the middle. The germline V gene has CDR1 LGHNA and CDR2 YNFKEQ. CDR3 length: 14 amino acids. Sequencing input: peripheral blood. This receptor was obtained from a man older than 75 with COVID-19, enrolled during active disease. The rearrangement links TRBV4-2 to TRBJ2-7; the D gene is possibly TRBD1 (5 bases). CDR3 protein: CASSQDQARDEQYF. The CDR3 DNA follows: TGTGCCAGCAGCCAAGATCAAGCCAGGGACGAGCAGTACTTC.